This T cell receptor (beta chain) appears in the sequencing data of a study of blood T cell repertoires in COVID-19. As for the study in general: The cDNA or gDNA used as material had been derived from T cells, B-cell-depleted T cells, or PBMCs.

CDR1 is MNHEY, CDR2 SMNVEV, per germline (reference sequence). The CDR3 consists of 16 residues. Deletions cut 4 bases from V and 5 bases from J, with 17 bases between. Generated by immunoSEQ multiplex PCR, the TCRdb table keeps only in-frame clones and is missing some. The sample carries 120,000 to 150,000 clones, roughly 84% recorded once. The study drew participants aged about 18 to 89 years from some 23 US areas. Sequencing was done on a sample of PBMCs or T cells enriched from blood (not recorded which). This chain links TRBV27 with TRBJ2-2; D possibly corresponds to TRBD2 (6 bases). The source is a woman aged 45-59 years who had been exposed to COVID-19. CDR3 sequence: CASSSWRGGGTGELFF. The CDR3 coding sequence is TGTGCCAGCAGTTCTTGGCGGGGTGGGGGAACCGGGGAGCTGTTTTTT.